The present entry profiles one T cell receptor beta chain with its context. There is no known antigen for this receptor. Qualities for individual bases were not recorded, and no much larger clone is one base off. Counted from cysteine to phenylalanine, this CDR3 has 13 amino acids. Only the CDR3 part of the read is kept: 39 bases, read in frame from the first base. CDR1 is given as WSHSY and CDR2 as SAAADI, both from the germline V gene. The germline ends are 8 bases apart after V is trimmed by 6 bases and J by 0 bases. To sequence the TCRbeta CDR3 region, genomic DNA was isolated from the sorted cells. TCRbeta CDR3 regions were sequenced using the immunoSEQ Assay. Sourced from immuneACCESS, this table was stored by TCRdb with only in-frame sequences that have V and J called. A share of the clones is absent; for the studies checked, an unresolved V gene accounts for under half, and the remainder has no known explanation. The table for this sample lists around 45,000 clones; approximately 83% of them were counted only once. The ten largest clonotypes hold 35% of the sample.

Patients with a history of autoimmune disease or receiving systemic immunosuppression were excluded from the trial. In every dose cohort, peripheral blood was drawn for TCR sequencing at baseline, cycle 4 day 1, and cycle 7 day 1. Samples were obtained from an open-label, multicenter, first-in-human phase I dose-escalation trial of ivuxolimab. Adults with locally advanced or metastatic melanoma, renal cell, hepatocellular, or head and neck squamous cell carcinoma were enrolled in the trial. Before TCR sequencing, CD4+ T cells and CD8+ T cells were sorted from peripheral blood as separate populations. The sample comes from a study of OX40 agonist ivuxolimab in advanced cancers. For the study in its entirety: Ivuxolimab was a fully human IgG2 agonistic monoclonal antibody targeting the costimulatory receptor OX40 (CD134). Intravenous ivuxolimab was administered to patients every 2 weeks at six dose levels: 0.01, 0.1, 0.3, 1.5, 3 and 10 mg/kg. Of the roughly 52 patients in dose escalation, 19 had hepatocellular carcinoma, some 15 had melanoma, 9 had renal cell carcinoma and 9 had head and neck cancer. In the dose-escalation cohort, more than 75% of patients were male, and the mean age was around 60 years, with a range of about 20 to 79. Patients were allowed to have had prior anti-PD-1, anti-PD-L1 or anti-CTLA-4 therapy, and approximately 40% of the dose-escalation patients had been treated with checkpoint inhibitors. Partial responses occurred in three dose-escalation patients: two with cutaneous melanoma and one with hepatocellular carcinoma. The point of sequencing TCRbeta in the periphery was to test whether ivuxolimab changed TCR sequence diversity and drove clonal T-cell expansion. The paper reports the monotherapy dose-escalation portion (N = 52 patients) of the phase I ivuxolimab trial. Beyond this particular receptor, the publication reports: Partial responders in the 0.1-3.0 mg/kg groups had among the lowest normalized peripheral clonal expansion, especially among CD8+ T cells. Antigen specificity was not determined for the clonally expanded peripheral T cells. Low levels of normalized T-cell clonal expansion were also seen in some nonresponding patients. At doses of 0.1 to 3.0 mg/kg, clonal expansion of both CD4+ and CD8+ blood T cells was observed from baseline to week 6. After ivuxolimab, CD8+ T cells had more expanded clones than CD4+ T cells on average.

The chain couples TRBV10-2 to TRBJ2-5; no D gene is confidently identified. The sequenced sample was CD4+ or CD8+ T cells sorted from blood, obtained in a trial of the OX40 agonist ivuxolimab. This receptor was taken from an adult with an advanced solid tumor such as melanoma, head and neck, liver or kidney cancer. This receptor carries the CDR3 CASRHQNQETQYF. The bases read TGCGCCAGCAGACACCAGAACCAAGAGACCCAGTACTTC.